The 10 T cell receptor beta chains reported below all come from one sample, sequenced in a study of CD8 T cells in Susac syndrome. With random hexamers, 0.5 to 1 ug RNA was reverse transcribed. TCRdb ran MiXCR on the immunoSEQ multiplex PCR reads and lists one entry per CDR3 protein. The sample consists of some 400,000 distinct CDR3 sequences, around 85% of them appearing once. Sequencing input: CD8+ T cells from PBMCs. These TCRs come from a human donor with multiple sclerosis.

The chain carries TRBV30 and TRBJ2-1, with 11 positions matching TRBD2. J lost 0 bases, V lost 4 bases, and 5 bases had no gene match. This CDR3 contains 16 residues. CDR1 is GTSNPN, CDR2 SVGIG, per germline (reference sequence). The chain's CDR3 is CAWILAGGSSYNEQFF. In nucleotides, the CDR3 is TGTGCCTGGATCCTAGCGGGAGGATCCTCCTACAATGAGCAGTTCTTC.

The CDR3 sequence is CASSLAGVQGTNSPLHF. In DNA, the CDR3 is TGTGCCAGCAGCTTAGCGGGGGTTCAGGGTACGAATTCACCCCTCCACTTT. The chain combines TRBV7-8 with TRBJ1-6, with a possible D match to TRBD1 (5 bases). The CDR3 extends over 17 amino acids. Trimming left V 0 bases short and J 7 bases short, with 16 bases between. Per germline, CDR1 SGHVS and CDR2 FQNEAQ. Together with reference TRBV7-8 and TRBJ1-6, the CDR3 gives the full variable domain: GAGVSQSPRYKVAKRGQDVALRCDPISGHVSLFWYQQALGQGPEFLTYFQNEAQLDKSGLPSDRFFAERPEGSVSTLKIQRTQQEDSAVYLCASSLAGVQGTNSPLHFGNGTRLTVT.

CDR3 sequence: CASSPKTVNTEAFF. Here the CDR3 DNA reads TGTGCCAGCAGCCCGAAAACGGTAAACACTGAAGCTTTCTTT. The V call is TRBV3-1, the J call TRBJ1-1; D uncertain. Germline V gene data show CDR1 as LGHDT and CDR2 as YNNKEL (reference sequence). V dropped 4 bases and J dropped 2 bases, with 11 bases sitting between them. The CDR3 is made up of 14 amino acids. Full variable domain (remainder filled in from reference TRBV3-1 and TRBJ1-1): DTAVSQTPKYLVTQMGNDKSIKCEQNLGHDTMYWYKQDSKKFLKIMFSYNNKELIINETVPNRFSPKSPDKAHLNLHINSLELGDSAVYFCASSPKTVNTEAFFGQGTRLTVV.

V is TRBV19 and J is TRBJ2-5; 11 nucleotides match TRBD1. Germline V gene data show CDR1 as LNHDA and CDR2 as SQIVND (reference sequence). The length of the CDR3 is 15 residues. V dropped 5 bases and J dropped 0; count of bases not matched to a gene: 2. The CDR3 DNA is TGTGCCAGTAGTCGGACAGGGGGCTACCAAGAGACCCAGTACTTC. Protein sequence: CASSRTGGYQETQYF.

This chain connects TRBV27 to TRBJ2-3; unclear D gene. Trimming shortened V by 5 bases and J by 0 bases, and 9 bases separated the two germline ends. The CDR3 has 14 residues. CDR1 and CDR2 (germline): MNHEY, SMNVEV (reference sequence). In nucleotides, the CDR3 is TGTGCCAGCAGTGCACGATTTAGCACAGATACGCAGTATTTT. Its translation: CASSARFSTDTQYF.

This clonotype was seen a handful of times. The J gene is TRBJ2-7, the V gene TRBV6-1; 8 bases fit TRBD1. Germline V CDR1 and CDR2: MNHNS, SASEGT. V trimming: 6 bases; J trimming: 4 bases; junction bases outside the gene matches: 11. This CDR3 contains 15 residues. The CDR3 sequence: CASSRGTGLLYEQYF. The CDR3 DNA is TGTGCCAGCAGCCGGGGGACAGGACTACTATACGAGCAGTACTTC.

The V and J genes are TRBV7-6 and TRBJ2-1; possibly TRBD1 for D (5 bases). This CDR3 contains 14 residues. Looked up from germline, CDR1 is SGHVS and CDR2 is FNYEAQ. Trimming left V 0 bases short and J 6 bases short, with 9 bases between. The CDR3 DNA reads TGTGCCAGCAGCTTAGCTTGGGGCTCCAATGAGCAGTTCTTC. Its protein is CASSLAWGSNEQFF.

Notes on this clonotype: Germline and junction disagree at one end, which may indicate a read error. The chain is built from TRBV30 and TRBJ2-1, with a possible D match to TRBD2 (6 bases). Looked up from germline, CDR1 is GTSNPN and CDR2 is SVGIG (reference sequence). The CDR3 consists of 12 residues. The CDR3 reads CAKTSSYNGQFF. In DNA form, the CDR3 reads TGTGCAAAAACTAGCTCCTACAATGGGCAGTTCTTC.

The chain combines TRBV20-1 with TRBJ2-3; TRBD2 matches 12 bases. V lost 3 bases to trimming and J lost 2 bases; unmatched junction nucleotides: 6. The CDR3 is 16 residues long. Germline assignment: CDR1 DFQATT and CDR2 SNEGSKA (reference sequence). The CDR3 DNA reads as TGCAGTGCTAGCGGCCTAGCGGGAGGGCCCACAGATACGCAGTATTTT. This gives the protein CSASGLAGGPTDTQYF.

The chain uses TRBV6-1 and TRBJ1-2; no firm D call. CDR1 and CDR2 from the germline V gene are MNHNS and SASEGT. V was trimmed by 1 base and J by 8 bases, leaving 11 bases between them. CDR3 size: 13 residues. DNA for the CDR3: TGTGCCAGCAGTGAAGGGACGGCCGCCGGCTACACCTTC. It codes for CASSEGTAAGYTF.